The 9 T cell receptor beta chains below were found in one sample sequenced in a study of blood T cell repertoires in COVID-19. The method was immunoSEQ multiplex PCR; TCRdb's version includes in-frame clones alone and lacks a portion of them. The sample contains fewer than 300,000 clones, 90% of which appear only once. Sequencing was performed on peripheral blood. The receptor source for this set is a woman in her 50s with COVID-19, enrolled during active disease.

The CDR3 region is CASGLVERRGQFF. The CDR3 region has the DNA TGTGCTAGTGGTTTGGTAGAACGCCGAGGGCAGTTCTTC. The chain carries TRBV12-5 and TRBJ2-1; D gene unclear. The CDR3 contains 13 residues. Trimming shortened V by 0 bases and J by 12 bases, and 12 bases separated the two germline ends. Looked up from germline, CDR1 is LGHNT and CDR2 is FRNRAP.

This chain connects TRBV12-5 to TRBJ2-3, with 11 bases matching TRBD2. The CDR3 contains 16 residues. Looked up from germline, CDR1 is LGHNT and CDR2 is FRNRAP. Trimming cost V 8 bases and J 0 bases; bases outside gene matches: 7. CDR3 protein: CASTGTSGSSTDTQYF. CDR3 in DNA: TGTGCTAGTACCGGGACTAGCGGATCTAGCACAGATACGCAGTATTTT.

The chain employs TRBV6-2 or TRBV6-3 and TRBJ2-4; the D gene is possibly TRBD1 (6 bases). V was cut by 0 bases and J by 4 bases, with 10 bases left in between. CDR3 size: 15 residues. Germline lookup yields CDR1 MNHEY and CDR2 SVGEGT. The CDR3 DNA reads TGTGCCAGCAGTTACTCGTCCAGGGGAAAAAACATTCAGTACTTC. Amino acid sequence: CASSYSSRGKNIQYF.

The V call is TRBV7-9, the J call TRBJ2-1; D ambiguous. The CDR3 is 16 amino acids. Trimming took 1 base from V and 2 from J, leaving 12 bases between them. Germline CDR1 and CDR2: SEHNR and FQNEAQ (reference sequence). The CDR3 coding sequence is TGTGCCAGCAGCTTAGTCAGCGCCCCGACCTACAATGAGCAGTTCTTC. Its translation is CASSLVSAPTYNEQFF.

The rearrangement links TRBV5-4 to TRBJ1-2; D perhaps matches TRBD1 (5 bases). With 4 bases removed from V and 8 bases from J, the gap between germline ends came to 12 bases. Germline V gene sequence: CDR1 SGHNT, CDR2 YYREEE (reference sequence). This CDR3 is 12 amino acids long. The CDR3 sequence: CASSPEGRGYTF. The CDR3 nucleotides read TGTGCCAGCAGCCCCGAGGGGAGGGGCTACACCTTC.

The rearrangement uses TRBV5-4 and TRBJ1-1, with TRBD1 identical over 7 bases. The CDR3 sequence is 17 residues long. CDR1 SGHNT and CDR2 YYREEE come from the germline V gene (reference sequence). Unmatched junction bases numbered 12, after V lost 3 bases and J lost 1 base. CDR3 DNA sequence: TGTGCCAGCAGCTCAGTTACTCTGACAGGGAGGAACACTGAAGCTTTCTTT. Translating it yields CASSSVTLTGRNTEAFF.

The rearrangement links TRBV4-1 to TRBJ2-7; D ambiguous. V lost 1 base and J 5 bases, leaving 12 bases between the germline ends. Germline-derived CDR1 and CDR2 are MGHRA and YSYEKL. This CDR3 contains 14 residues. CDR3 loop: CASSQVSRPNEQYF. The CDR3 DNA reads TGCGCCAGCAGCCAAGTCAGCAGGCCTAACGAGCAGTACTTC.

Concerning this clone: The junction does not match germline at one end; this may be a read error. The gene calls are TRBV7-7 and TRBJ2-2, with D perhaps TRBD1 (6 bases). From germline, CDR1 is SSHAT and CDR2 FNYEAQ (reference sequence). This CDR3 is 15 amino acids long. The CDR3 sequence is CASSLVGHDTGELFF. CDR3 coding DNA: TGTGCTAGCAGCTTAGTGGGACATGACACCGGGGAGCTGTTTTTT.

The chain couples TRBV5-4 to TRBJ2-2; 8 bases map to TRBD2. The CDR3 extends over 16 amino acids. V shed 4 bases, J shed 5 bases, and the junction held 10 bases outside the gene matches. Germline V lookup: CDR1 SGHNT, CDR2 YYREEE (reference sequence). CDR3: CASSAPGTSGTGELFF. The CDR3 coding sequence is TGTGCCAGCAGCGCCCCCGGGACTAGTGGTACCGGGGAGCTGTTTTTT.